This T cell receptor beta chain was identified during a study of T cell responses to AZD1222 COVID-19 vaccine (dated by TCRdb to the early 2020s). Context from the whole study: Because spike-specific TCR depth and breadth did not differ between the two schedules, AZD1222 recipients who got a second dose at roughly 4 weeks were pooled with those who got a second dose at roughly 12 weeks. Trial participants were enrolled by age into subgroups of 18-55, 56-69 and 70-plus years, and about 150, 27 and 61 TCR-sequenced participants, respectively, were included in these subgroups. A total of 233 trial participants underwent TCR sequencing, of whom roughly 210 had received two doses of AZD1222 and roughly 26 had received two doses of the MenACWY control vaccine.

Per the publication, the time point label means: baseline before first vaccination. Vaccinee samples were obtained from the UK trials COV001 and COV002, which included a single-blind randomized controlled phase 2/3 trial of AZD1222 (ChAdOx1 nCoV-19) in healthy adults. For TCRbeta chain sequencing, PBMC samples from trial participants were taken at day 0 and at day 28 after the second dose. From its cysteine to its phenylalanine, the CDR3 spans 14 amino acids. Only the CDR3 DNA is retained, 42 bases long and in frame from the first base. V and J are truncated by 3 bases and 0 bases respectively, leaving an intervening sequence of 9 bases. CDR1 and CDR2 were assigned from the germline V gene as MDHEN and SYDVKM. To note about this clone: Its antigen specificity is not known. Within one base of it there is no much larger clone, and no base qualities were kept.

The CDR3 regions of human TCRbeta chains were analyzed by immunosequencing. From the authors' description of their analysis: Repertoire TCRs were matched against a reference library of SARS-CoV-2-specific TCRs generated with the MIRA antigen-specificity platform. Breadth meant the fraction of unique TCRs that were SARS-CoV-2-associated, whereas depth meant the fraction of total T cells that were SARS-CoV-2-associated. Using the MIRA data, every spike-specific TCR was mapped to the spike region that the TCR reacted to and assigned to either a CD4 or a CD8 class. Log10-transformed breadth and depth values were compared by one-way ANOVA with Sidak's multiple comparisons tests. TCRdb mirrors the immuneACCESS table, restricted to in-frame sequences. Some clones are absent from its copies; in checked studies, under half trace to an unresolved V gene, and the reason for the others is unknown. V and J calls plus clone size are reproduced from that table; the DNA served to infer D and trimming. The sample table lists roughly 86,000 clones, 85% to 90% of them with a count of one. 31% of the sample lies in the top ten.

Study-wide conclusions, independent of this receptor: Vaccine-associated CD4 TCRs spanned the whole spike protein, with dominant responses in regions 160-218 and 743-854. No day 14 peak-response samples were available, so repertoires were characterized only after the peak T cell response. Spike-specific TCR breadth and depth rose significantly after two AZD1222 doses compared with day 0 and with MenACWY recipients. Participants were mostly white British and included more females than males, and it was suggested by the authors that clonal diversity may have been underestimated. Conclusions about previously exposed vaccinees are limited, since just a handful of AZD1222 recipients were seropositive for SARS-CoV-2 at baseline. In the small 56-69-year group, the increase in depth fell short of significance, most likely because of low power. Reportedly, almost half of the unique spike-specific TCRs recognized epitopes lying outside the regions that are mutated in the B.1.351 and B.1.1.7 variants.

The V gene is TRBV28 and the J gene is TRBJ2-7; TRBD2 might be the D gene, on 5 matching bases. Specimen: peripheral blood, collected on day 0 of AZD1222 vaccination. This clonotype was obtained from an adult in good health. The DNA reads as follows: TGTGCCAGCAGTTTTCAAGGGAGCTCCTACGAGCAGTACTTC. Protein translation: CASSFQGSSYEQYF.